The 15 T cell receptor beta chains listed next were all sequenced from one sample in a study of T cells after yellow fever vaccination. One entry per CDR3 protein results from TCRdb running MiXCR on the 5' RACE reads. Altogether 450,000 to 550,000 distinct CDR3 sequences are present, less than 20% being singletons, with the ten largest covering roughly an eighth. Material: PBMCs, obtained 15 days after the yellow fever booster vaccination. The receptor source for this set is a man aged 25-45 years who received the YFV17D yellow fever vaccine.

This clonotype has just a few counts. This chain connects TRBV29-1 to TRBJ2-1, with 14 nucleotides matching TRBD2. The CDR3 is 16 residues long. The V gene's germline CDR1 is SQVTM and CDR2 ANQGSEA. After removal of 6 bases from V and 8 bases from J, the junction contained 12 bases not matched to a gene. This CDR3 reads CSVETPGLAGVYEQFF. The CDR3 region has the DNA TGCAGCGTCGAAACCCCGGGACTAGCGGGAGTATATGAGCAGTTCTTC.

The table lists this clonotype with a few counts. This chain uses TRBV6-5 with TRBJ2-1; maybe TRBD2 (5 bases). The germline CDR1 and CDR2 sequences are MNHEY and SVGAGI. V lost 5 bases and J lost 4, with 15 bases in between. The CDR3 is 15 amino acids. CDR3 amino acids: CASSLRTYSYNEQFF. In DNA form, the CDR3 reads TGTGCCAGCAGTCTACGGACTTATAGTTACAATGAGCAGTTCTTC.

The genes are TRBV29-1 and TRBJ2-7; TRBD2 matches at 8 bases. CDR1 SQVTM and CDR2 ANQGSEA come from the germline V gene. J was trimmed by 6 bases and V by 6 bases; bases with no gene match: 10. This CDR3 spans 13 amino acids. The CDR3 DNA sequence: TGCAGCGTGAGAAGCGGGAGACCTGGCGAGCAGTACTTC. Residues: CSVRSGRPGEQYF.

V and J are TRBV11-2 and TRBJ2-1, with 12 positions matching TRBD2. Germline V lookup: CDR1 SGHAT, CDR2 FQNNGV. J gave up 8 bases and V 4 bases, and 15 bases lay outside the gene matches. CDR3 length: 18 residues. The CDR3 protein is CASSSLRLAGEIVHEQFF. The CDR3 DNA reads as TGTGCCAGCAGCTCCCTTAGACTAGCGGGAGAGATAGTGCATGAGCAGTTCTTC.

This clonotype has just a few counts. The V call is TRBV3-1, the J call TRBJ2-5; 8 nucleotides match TRBD2. The CDR3 covers 16 residues. The germline V gene encodes CDR1 LGHDT and CDR2 YNNKEL (reference sequence). V shed 0 bases, J shed 5 bases, and the junction held 8 bases outside the gene matches. CDR3 sequence (DNA): TGTGCCAGCAGCCAAGAATCGGGGGGGCTAGTGGAGACCCAGTACTTC. Its translation is CASSQESGGLVETQYF.

V is TRBV29-1 and J is TRBJ1-1; tentatively, D is TRBD1 (6 bases). The length of the CDR3 is 14 residues. In germline, CDR1 is SQVTM, CDR2 ANQGSEA. V was cut by 3 bases and J by 3 bases, with 14 bases left in between. The CDR3 reads CSVDGGAGYTEAFF. The CDR3 bases are TGCAGCGTTGATGGGGGGGCTGGGTACACTGAAGCTTTCTTT. Full variable domain (rest looked up from reference TRBV29-1 and TRBJ1-1): SAVISQKPSRDICQRGTSLTIQCQVDSQVTMMFWYRQQPGQSLTLIATANQGSEATYESGFVIDKFPISRPNLTFSTLTVSNMSPEDSSIYLCSVDGGAGYTEAFFGQGTRLTVV.

This chain joins TRBV9 and TRBJ2-5; D is ambiguous. CDR3 length: 13 residues. The germline V gene encodes CDR1 SGDLS and CDR2 YYNGEE. V was pared by 0 bases and J by 4 bases, with 7 bases between. The CDR3 reads CASSVALPETQYF. CDR3 bases: TGTGCCAGCAGCGTAGCTCTTCCAGAGACCCAGTACTTC.

This rearrangement joins TRBV29-1 to TRBJ2-2; D is possibly TRBD2 (6 bases). V was shortened by 3 bases and J by 6 bases, with 11 bases between the two germline ends. Germline lookup yields CDR1 SQVTM and CDR2 ANQGSEA. This CDR3 comprises 13 residues. This CDR3 is CSVEWEVPGELFF. The CDR3 DNA is TGCAGCGTTGAGTGGGAGGTGCCCGGGGAGCTGTTTTTT.

This clonotype was seen at least ten times. The gene calls are TRBV6-2 or TRBV6-3 and TRBJ1-5, with D perhaps matching TRBD1 (5 bases). Germline-derived CDR1 and CDR2 are MNHEY and SVGEGT. With 2 bases removed from V and 4 bases from J, the gap between germline ends came to 6 bases. The length of the CDR3 is 13 residues. In DNA, the CDR3 is TGTGCCAGCAGTTACGGGGCTAATCAGCCCCAGCATTTT. Translating it yields CASSYGANQPQHF.

CDR3 sequence reads: CSAITSTGYEQYF. CDR3 in DNA: TGCAGTGCGATCACCTCGACTGGCTACGAGCAGTACTTC. The V and J genes are TRBV20-1 and TRBJ2-7; unclear D gene. CDR1 is DFQATT and CDR2 is SNEGSKA in the germline V gene (reference sequence). V lost 6 bases, J lost 3 bases, and 15 bases lay in between. The CDR3 runs to 13 residues.

This chain uses TRBV6-1 with TRBJ1-5; 7 bases match TRBD1. This CDR3 is built from 15 residues. CDR1 and CDR2 from the germline V gene are MNHNS and SASEGT. The V gene end was trimmed by 5 bases and the J gene end by 1 base; junction bases not matched to a gene: 5. CDR3 in amino acids: CASSRTGVSNQPQHF. In DNA form, the CDR3 reads TGTGCCAGCAGTCGGACAGGAGTGAGCAATCAGCCCCAGCATTTT.

There are a few counts of this clonotype. The V and J genes are TRBV20-1 and TRBJ2-7, with a possible D match to TRBD2 (5 bases). The CDR3 is 13 amino acids. The V end was cut by 3 bases, the J end by 2 bases, with 11 bases between. Germline V lookup: CDR1 DFQATT, CDR2 SNEGSKA (reference sequence). The CDR3 is CSARPGVPYEQYF. CDR3 DNA: TGCAGTGCTAGGCCCGGGGTCCCCTACGAGCAGTACTTC.

This clonotype was seen a few times. CDR3 amino acids: CASSRRAVIREQFF. In DNA, the CDR3 is TGTGCCAGCAGCCGCCGGGCCGTCATTAGGGAGCAGTTCTTC. The rearrangement uses TRBV14 and TRBJ2-1, with D uncertain. Germline V CDR1 and CDR2: SGHDN, FVKESK. Trimming cost V 4 bases and J 10 bases, with 17 bases left between them. The CDR3 spans 14 residues.

This clonotype occurred once. Here the CDR3 reads CASSYGQGRSYEQYF. The DNA of the CDR3 is TGTGCCAGCAGTTACGGACAGGGGCGGTCCTACGAGCAGTACTTC. This sequence joins TRBV6-5 and TRBJ2-7; 9 bases are shared with TRBD1. This CDR3 comprises 15 residues. V shed 2 bases and J 1 base; nucleotides not matched to a gene: 3. The germline V gene encodes CDR1 MNHEY and CDR2 SVGAGI.

The J gene is TRBJ2-3, the V gene TRBV6-1; D is unresolved. This CDR3 is built from 14 residues. Trimming left V 3 bases short and J 1 base short, with 8 bases between. Germline V gene lookup returns CDR1 MNHNS and CDR2 SASEGT. CDR3 in DNA: TGTGCCAGCAGTGACAGTGCGGGCACAGATACGCAGTATTTT. Translating gives CASSDSAGTDTQYF.